The present T cell receptor (beta chain) was sequenced within a study of cytomegalovirus exposure and HLA in healthy donors. Whole-study findings and limits: Analyzed later, association rates of TCRs varied across HLA loci, with DRB1 most and HLA-C fewest. Common viral pathogens seemed to be connected with several of the most significant clusters, according to a later analysis.

The CDR3 is made up of 14 amino acids. Per the germline V gene, CDR1 is LNHDA and CDR2 is SQIVND (reference sequence). V was pared by 2 bases and J by 5 bases, with 12 bases between. As for this clone: What it recognizes is unknown.

PCR was performed using 60 Vbeta and 13 Jbeta primers. Original processing notes: Later reanalysis found 80 million or so unique TCR beta chains, around 10 million of them shared. The assay was immunoSEQ multiplex PCR, and TCRdb's table has in-frame clones only and misses some. V and J calls and clone size are those listed in that table; D and trimming were worked out from the DNA. The repertoire holds 200,000 to 250,000 clones, with around 80% as singletons. Sample: PBMCs. The chain combines TRBV19 with TRBJ1-1, with D maybe TRBD1 (6 bases). The sequence was obtained from an older woman in good health and CMV-seropositive. In nucleotides, the CDR3 is TGTGCCAGTAGTATATGGGGGCTAAGGACTGAAGCTTTCTTT. Amino acid sequence: CASSIWGLRTEAFF.